These 19 T cell receptor beta chains were sequenced from one sample in a study of blood T cell repertoires in COVID-19. Only in-frame clones appear in the TCRdb table, and some are missing; sequencing was by immunoSEQ multiplex PCR. The sample includes 200,000 or so clones, almost 80% of them seen just once. The sample consisted of peripheral blood. Receptors were obtained from a man in his fifties or sixties with active or convalescent COVID-19.

The chain has TRBV13 and TRBJ2-3; a possible D gene is TRBD2 (5 bases). Germline assignment: CDR1 PRHDT and CDR2 FYEKMQ (reference sequence). Trimming took off 4 bases at V and 1 base at J, with 15 bases between the two ends. The CDR3 has 16 amino acids. CDR3 DNA sequence: TGTGCCAGCAGCTCTCAGGACTTGATCGGCACAGATACGCAGTATTTT. It encodes CASSSQDLIGTDTQYF.

This chain joins TRBV18 and TRBJ2-2; no clear D gene. V was cut by 1 base and J by 5 bases, with 5 bases left in between. CDR1 is KGHSH, CDR2 LQKENI, per germline. CDR3 length: 13 amino acids. The chain's CDR3 is CASSPLQTGELFF. In DNA form, the CDR3 reads TGTGCCAGCTCACCACTACAGACCGGGGAGCTGTTTTTT. The full variable domain, in which reference TRBV18 and TRBJ2-2 provide the parts outside the CDR3, is NAGVMQNPRHLVRRRGQEARLRCSPMKGHSHVYWYRQLPEEGLKFMVYLQKENIIDESGMPKERFSAEFPKEGPSILRIQQVVRGDSAAYFCASSPLQTGELFFGEGSRLTVL.

The chain couples TRBV5-7 to TRBJ2-5, with a tentative D call TRBD2 (5 bases). TRBV5-7 belongs to the ORF category, with a function that is uncertain. V was cut by 8 bases and J by 2 bases, with 13 bases left in between. The CDR3 extends over 13 amino acids. For the CDR3, the DNA is TGTGCCAGAAATGAGACGGGACAAGAGACCCAGTACTTC. It encodes CARNETGQETQYF.

The chain uses TRBV5-1 and TRBJ2-7; 7 positions agree with TRBD1. The CDR3 has 14 residues. The ends lost 2 bases at V and 4 bases at J; junction bases unmatched: 6. CDR1 and CDR2 from the germline V gene are SGHRS and YFSETQ. The CDR3 region has the DNA TGCGCCAGCAGCTTCGGACAGGTTCATTACGAGCAGTACTTC. Translated: CASSFGQVHYEQYF.

This chain joins TRBV5-1 and TRBJ2-2; 8 bases match TRBD1. V lost 3 bases, J lost 1 base, and 2 bases stayed unmatched. Germline V gene sequence: CDR1 SGHRS, CDR2 YFSETQ. The CDR3 is 15 amino acids. CDR3 protein: CASSSDRGNTGELFF. The CDR3 DNA follows: TGCGCCAGCAGCTCCGACAGGGGGAACACCGGGGAGCTGTTTTTT.

CDR3 in amino acids: CASSLGLAKETQYF. The CDR3 DNA follows: TGCGCCAGCAGCTTGGGCCTAGCAAAAGAGACCCAGTACTTC. The rearrangement joins TRBV5-1 to TRBJ2-5; D possibly corresponds to TRBD2 (5 bases). Germline-derived CDR1 and CDR2 are SGHRS and YFSETQ. CDR3 length: 14 residues. V was cut by 0 bases and J by 3 bases, with 9 bases left in between.

The chain uses TRBV5-8 and TRBJ1-3; possible D gene TRBD1, 6 bases. Germline assignment: CDR1 SGHTS and CDR2 YDEGEE. The V gene lost 1 base and the J gene lost 0 bases, with 8 bases spanning the gap. This CDR3 region has 15 residues. For the CDR3, the DNA is TGTGCCAGCAGCTTGCAGGGGAACTCTGGAAACACCATATATTTT. Its protein is CASSLQGNSGNTIYF.

This clone was seen repeatedly, ten times or more. The genes are TRBV7-9 and TRBJ1-1, with TRBD1 matching over 8 bases. Germline V gives CDR1 SEHNR, CDR2 FQNEAQ (reference sequence). This CDR3 spans 15 amino acids. With 3 bases clipped from V and 6 bases from J, the junction kept 9 bases outside the gene matches. CDR3 sequence: CASSLGDRGGAEAFF. The DNA for the CDR3 is TGTGCCAGCAGCTTGGGCGACAGGGGAGGTGCTGAAGCTTTCTTT.

J is TRBJ1-2 and V is TRBV29-1; 7 bases map to TRBD1. Germline V gene data show CDR1 as SQVTM and CDR2 as ANQGSEA. The CDR3 has 11 residues. The V gene end was trimmed by 7 bases and the J gene end by 7 bases; junction bases not matched to a gene: 6. The CDR3 bases are TGCAGCGGACGACAGGGATCTGGCTACACCTTC. Protein: CSGRQGSGYTF.

V and J are TRBV27 and TRBJ2-1, with 8 positions matching TRBD1. Unmatched junction bases numbered 7, after V lost 10 bases and J lost 5 bases. This CDR3 is built from 13 residues. Germline V gene lookup returns CDR1 MNHEY and CDR2 SMNVEV (reference sequence). CDR3 coding DNA: TGTGCCACTGCCGGGACAGGTAACAATGAGCAGTTCTTC. It translates to CATAGTGNNEQFF.

V is TRBV3-1 (or the pseudogene TRBV3-2) and J is TRBJ1-1; no definite D call. V lost 4 bases to trimming and J lost 1 base, with 4 bases between them. Per the germline V gene, CDR1 is LGHDT and CDR2 is YNNKEL (reference sequence). The CDR3 spans 12 residues. CDR3 in amino acids: CASSRPNTEAFF. The CDR3 nucleotides are TGTGCCAGCAGCCGGCCGAACACTGAAGCTTTCTTT.

The rearrangement links TRBV30 to TRBJ2-7; 8 bases agree with TRBD1. This CDR3 spans 14 amino acids. Germline trimming cut 2 bases from V and 4 bases from J; bases unmatched to any gene: 7. CDR1 and CDR2 (germline): GTSNPN, SVGIG (reference sequence). The CDR3 sequence: CAWSFGQGVYEQYF. CDR3 coding DNA: TGTGCCTGGAGTTTCGGACAGGGTGTATACGAGCAGTACTTC.

The V gene is TRBV19, the J gene TRBJ1-2; 7 nucleotides align to TRBD1. The CDR3 length is 14 residues. Trimming at V came to 3 bases and at J to 4 bases, leaving 5 bases not matched to a gene. Per germline, CDR1 LNHDA and CDR2 SQIVND (reference sequence). This chain's CDR3 is CASSMEGAGYGYTF. Here the CDR3 DNA reads TGTGCCAGTAGTATGGAGGGGGCGGGCTATGGCTACACCTTC.

This rearrangement joins TRBV19 to TRBJ2-3; 8 nucleotides agree with TRBD1. V lost 5 bases, J lost 6 bases, and 13 bases stayed unmatched. The CDR3 runs to 16 residues. Per the germline V gene, CDR1 is LNHDA and CDR2 is SQIVND (reference sequence). In DNA, the CDR3 is TGTGCCAGTAGTGCGGGGACCAGGGGGCCGCAGGATACGCAGTATTTT. Residues: CASSAGTRGPQDTQYF. Combining the CDR3 with reference TRBV19 and TRBJ2-3 gives the whole variable domain DGGITQSPKYLFRKEGQNVTLSCEQNLNHDAMYWYRQDPGQGLRLIYYSQIVNDFQKGDIAEGYSVSREKKESFPLTVTSAQKNPTAFYLCASSAGTRGPQDTQYFGPGTRLTVL.

The chain joins TRBV6-5 to TRBJ1-5, with 9 nucleotides matching TRBD1. The length of the CDR3 is 13 residues. The V gene end was trimmed by 6 bases and the J gene end by 10 bases; junction bases not matched to a gene: 7. Germline lookup yields CDR1 MNHEY and CDR2 SVGAGI. The CDR3 coding sequence is TGTGCCAGCAGCGGACAGGGGAGAGGTCCCCAGCATTTT. This sequence encodes CASSGQGRGPQHF.

This clone has a handful of counts. The chain combines TRBV7-2 with TRBJ2-1; 7 bases align to TRBD1. The CDR3 spans 15 residues. V shed 5 bases and J 5 bases; nucleotides not matched to a gene: 9. Germline CDR1 SGHTA, CDR2 FQGNSA. In DNA form, the CDR3 reads TGTGCCAGCAGCCAAAAGGGACAGAATAACAATGAGCAGTTCTTC. This gives the protein CASSQKGQNNNEQFF.

This clone was recorded only once. The chain is built from TRBV7-9 and TRBJ2-3; D gene uncertain. This CDR3 is 14 amino acids long. V was trimmed by 3 bases and J by 11 bases, leaving 18 bases between them. CDR1 SEHNR and CDR2 FQNEAQ come from the germline V gene (reference sequence). CDR3 residues: CASSFSETEHVQYF. CDR3 DNA: TGTGCCAGCAGCTTTTCGGAAACAGAACATGTGCAGTATTTT.

The chain recombines TRBV19 with TRBJ1-5, with D possibly TRBD1 on 5 matching bases. The length of the CDR3 is 14 residues. Per germline, CDR1 LNHDA and CDR2 SQIVND (reference sequence). V was pared by 5 bases and J by 5 bases, with 13 bases between. DNA for the CDR3: TGTGCCAGTAGTTTAGGGGCGGGGGATCAGCCCCAGCATTTT. Its protein product is CASSLGAGDQPQHF.

J is TRBJ2-1 and V is TRBV7-2, with 9 positions matching TRBD2. CDR1 and CDR2 (germline): SGHTA, FQGNSA. After removal of 3 bases from V and 7 bases from J, the junction contained 7 bases not matched to a gene. The CDR3 length is 15 residues. The CDR3 here is CASSLAGGPANEQFF. In nucleotides, the CDR3 is TGTGCCAGCAGCTTGGCGGGAGGGCCGGCGAATGAGCAGTTCTTC.